This TCR beta chain was found in a study of Ad26.COV2.S vaccination and SARS-CoV-2 variants. Treatment described: approximately 18 received Ad26.COV2.S at low or high dose, single or two shots; about 5 received placebo; per-sample allocation not given. Material that was analyzed had been drawn on day 63 after the first vaccine or placebo injection. A Boston adult aged 18-55 years was the donor. There are 16 residues in the CDR3. Germline V gives CDR1 SGHRS, CDR2 YFSETQ. V was clipped by 0 bases and J by 8 bases; unmatched bases: 9. Profiling relied on immunoSEQ multiplex PCR, and the TCRdb table lists in-frame clones only, not all of them. Seen here are about 350,000 clones, less than 90% observed once, and the top ten hold 6.4%. Regarding this clone: Its matching antigen is unknown.

General observations from the study: Breadth measured for non-spike TCRs was similar across vaccine and placebo recipients.

This specimen consisted of peripheral blood, obtained in a trial of Ad26.COV2.S vaccine versus placebo. V is TRBV5-1 and J is TRBJ2-1; 9 nucleotides match TRBD2. This receptor was obtained from a person aged 18-60 years who received the Ad26.COV2.S COVID-19 vaccine or a placebo. CDR3 sequence reads: CASSLGLLAGVHEQFF. CDR3 coding DNA: TGCGCCAGCAGCTTGGGGCTATTAGCGGGAGTCCATGAGCAGTTCTTC.